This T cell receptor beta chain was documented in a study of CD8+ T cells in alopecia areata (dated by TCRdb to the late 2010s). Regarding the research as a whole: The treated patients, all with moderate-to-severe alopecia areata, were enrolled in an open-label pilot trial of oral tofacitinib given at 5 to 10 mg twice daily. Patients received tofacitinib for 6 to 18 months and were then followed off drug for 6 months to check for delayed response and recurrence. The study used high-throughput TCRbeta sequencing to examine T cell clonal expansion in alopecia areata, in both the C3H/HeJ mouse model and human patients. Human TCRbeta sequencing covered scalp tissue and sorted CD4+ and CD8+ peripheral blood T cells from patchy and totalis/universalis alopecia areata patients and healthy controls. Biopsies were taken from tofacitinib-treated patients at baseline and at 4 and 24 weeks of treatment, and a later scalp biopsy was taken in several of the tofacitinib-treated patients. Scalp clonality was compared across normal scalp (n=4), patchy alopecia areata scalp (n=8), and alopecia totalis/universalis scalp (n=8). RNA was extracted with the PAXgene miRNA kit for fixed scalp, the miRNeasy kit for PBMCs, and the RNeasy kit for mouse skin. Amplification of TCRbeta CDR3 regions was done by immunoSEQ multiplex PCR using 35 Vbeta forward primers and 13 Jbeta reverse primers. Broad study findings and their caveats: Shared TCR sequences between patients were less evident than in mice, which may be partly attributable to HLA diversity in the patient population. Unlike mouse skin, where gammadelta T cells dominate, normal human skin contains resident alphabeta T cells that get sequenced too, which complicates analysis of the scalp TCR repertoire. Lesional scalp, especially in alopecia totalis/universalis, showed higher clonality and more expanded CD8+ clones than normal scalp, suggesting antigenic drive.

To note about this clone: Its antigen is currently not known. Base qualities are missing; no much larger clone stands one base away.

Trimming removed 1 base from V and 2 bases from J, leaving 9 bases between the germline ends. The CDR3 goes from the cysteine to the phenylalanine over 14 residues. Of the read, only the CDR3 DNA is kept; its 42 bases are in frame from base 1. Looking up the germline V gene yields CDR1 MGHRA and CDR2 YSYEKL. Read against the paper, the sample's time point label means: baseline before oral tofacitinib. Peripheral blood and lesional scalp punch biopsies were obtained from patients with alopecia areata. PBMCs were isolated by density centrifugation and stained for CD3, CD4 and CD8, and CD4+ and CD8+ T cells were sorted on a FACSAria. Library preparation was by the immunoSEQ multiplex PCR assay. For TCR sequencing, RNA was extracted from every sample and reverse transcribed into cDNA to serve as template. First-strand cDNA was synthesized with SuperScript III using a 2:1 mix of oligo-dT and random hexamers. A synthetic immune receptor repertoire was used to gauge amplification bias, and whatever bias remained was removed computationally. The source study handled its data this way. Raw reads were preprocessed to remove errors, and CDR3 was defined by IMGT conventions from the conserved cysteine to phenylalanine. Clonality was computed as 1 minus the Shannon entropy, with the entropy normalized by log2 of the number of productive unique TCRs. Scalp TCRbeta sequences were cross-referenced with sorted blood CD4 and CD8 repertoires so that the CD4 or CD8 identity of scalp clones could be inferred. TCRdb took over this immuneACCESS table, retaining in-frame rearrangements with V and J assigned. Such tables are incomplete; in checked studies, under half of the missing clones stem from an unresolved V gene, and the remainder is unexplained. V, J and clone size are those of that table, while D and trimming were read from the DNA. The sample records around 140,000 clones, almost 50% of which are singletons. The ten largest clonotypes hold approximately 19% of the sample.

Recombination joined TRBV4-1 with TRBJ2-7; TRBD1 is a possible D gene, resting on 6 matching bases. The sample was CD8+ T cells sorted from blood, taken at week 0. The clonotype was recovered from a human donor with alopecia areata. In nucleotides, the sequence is TGCGCCAGCAGCCAAGGACAGGCCGCCTACGAGCAGTACTTC. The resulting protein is CASSQGQAAYEQYF.